Listed below are T cell receptor beta chains from one sample, sequenced in a study of blood T cell repertoires in COVID-19. Data came from immunoSEQ multiplex PCR; TCRdb stores just in-frame clones and leaves some out. The sample consists of a few hundred thousand clones, about 87% of them appearing once. Sequences were obtained from peripheral blood. The receptors stem from a woman aged 45-65 years with acute or convalescent COVID-19. The CDR3 runs from the conserved cysteine through the conserved F or W. The D gene is left open where the match is weak. Rows give clone size only sometimes, using once, few, many, or a class for an expanded clone.

d_call,cdr3_length,v_call,j_call,clone_size,cdr3_aa,cdr3_nt
TRBD2,14,TRBV28,TRBJ2-7,once,CASSLTSGSDEQYF,TGTGCCAGCAGTTTGACTAGCGGGAGCGACGAGCAGTACTTC
TRBD1,15,TRBV6-2/TRBV6-3,TRBJ1-6,-,CASSSPGQGRSPLHF,TGTGCCAGCAGTTCCCCGGGACAGGGTCGGTCACCCCTCCACTTT
-,15,TRBV24-1,TRBJ1-1,-,CATSDYRAGNTEAFF,TGTGCCACCAGTGATTACAGGGCGGGGAACACTGAAGCTTTCTTT
TRBD1,15,TRBV10-1,TRBJ2-4,-,CASGGQGAYKNIQYF,TGCGCCAGCGGGGGACAGGGGGCCTACAAAAACATTCAGTACTTC
-,15,TRBV30,TRBJ1-2,-,CAWSAPFSLWEGYTF,TGTGCCTGGAGTGCCCCTTTTTCGTTATGGGAGGGCTACACCTTC
TRBD2,18,TRBV7-2,TRBJ2-4,-,CASSLPSGRAELQNIQYF,TGTGCCAGCAGCTTACCTAGCGGGAGGGCAGAGCTTCAGAACATTCAGTACTTC
TRBD1,15,TRBV7-2,TRBJ1-1,-,CASSSRDRANTEAFF,TGTGCCAGCAGCTCCCGGGACAGGGCGAACACTGAAGCTTTCTTT
TRBD2,16,TRBV5-1,TRBJ2-5,-,CASSSGLAGAGETQYF,TGCGCCAGCAGTTCCGGACTAGCGGGAGCTGGTGAGACCCAGTACTTC
-,13,TRBV7-9,TRBJ1-5,-,CASSFGPNQPQHF,TGTGCCAGCAGCTTCGGTCCTAATCAGCCCCAGCATTTT
TRBD2,18,TRBV28,TRBJ2-3,-,CASSPTAGTRFHKDTQYF,TGTGCCAGCAGTCCGACCGCCGGGACTAGATTTCACAAAGATACGCAGTATTTT
TRBD1,14,TRBV27,TRBJ1-6,-,CASGSDRGNSPLHF,TGTGCCAGCGGATCTGACAGGGGGAATTCACCCCTCCACTTT
-,14,TRBV18,TRBJ1-4,-,CASSPGIGGQKLFF,TGTGCCAGCTCACCAGGGATAGGGGGTCAGAAACTGTTTTTT
TRBD1,16,TRBV18,TRBJ2-6,-,CASSPRDRAGANVLTF,TGTGCCAGCTCACCACGAGACAGGGCTGGGGCCAACGTCCTGACTTTC
-,17,TRBV3-1/TRBV3-2,TRBJ1-2,-,CASSQDLGGGRNYGYTF,TGTGCCAGCAGCCAAGATCTCGGGGGGGGACGAAACTATGGCTACACCTTC
TRBD2,17,TRBV9,TRBJ2-3,-,CASSVGSSGSRLHTQYF,TGTGCCAGCAGCGTAGGGAGTAGCGGGAGTCGGCTACATACGCAGTATTTT
-,17,TRBV21-1,TRBJ2-2,-,CASSKADRGLYTGELFF,TGTGCCAGCAGCAAAGCCGACAGGGGGCTATACACCGGGGAGCTGTTTTTT
-,14,TRBV19,TRBJ1-4,-,CASGITGFGEKLFF,TGTGCCAGTGGCATTACAGGGTTTGGGGAAAAACTGTTTTTT
-,13,TRBV5-1,TRBJ2-3,once,CASSLWEPDTQYF,TGCGCCAGCAGCTTGTGGGAGCCAGATACGCAGTATTTT
-,15,TRBV9,TRBJ2-1,-,CASSPRQSSYNEQFF,TGTGCCAGCAGCCCAAGACAAAGCTCCTACAATGAGCAGTTCTTC
TRBD1,17,TRBV5-5,TRBJ1-4,-,CASSPQDYRGRLEKLFF,TGTGCCAGCAGCCCGCAAGACTACAGGGGCCGCCTAGAAAAACTGTTTTTT
TRBD2,13,TRBV27,TRBJ2-7,-,CASHLAGTYEQYF,TGTGCCAGCCATTTAGCGGGGACCTACGAGCAGTACTTC
TRBD1,14,TRBV6-1,TRBJ1-2,-,CASSEDRGRFGYTF,TGTGCCAGCAGTGAAGACAGGGGGCGATTTGGCTACACCTTC
-,13,TRBV7-9,TRBJ1-6,-,CASSVNRVSPLHF,TGTGCCAGCAGCGTCAACAGGGTTTCACCCCTCCACTTT
-,14,TRBV5-1,TRBJ2-7,-,CASSLAGRDYEQYF,TGCGCCAGCAGCTTGGCGGGCAGGGACTACGAGCAGTACTTC
TRBD2,14,TRBV30,TRBJ2-7,-,CAWSSPGGSYEQYF,TGTGCCTGGAGCTCACCGGGGGGGTCCTACGAGCAGTACTTC
TRBD2,16,TRBV9,TRBJ2-1,-,CASSVTGLAGSHEQFF,TGTGCCAGCAGCGTTACTGGACTAGCGGGATCCCATGAGCAGTTCTTC
-,16,TRBV4-2,TRBJ2-7,-,CASSQVGARSSYEQYF,TGTGCCAGCAGCCAAGTGGGGGCACGGAGCTCCTACGAGCAGTACTTC
-,17,TRBV6-1,TRBJ1-2,once,CASSEAWAGVSGYGYTF,TGTGCCAGCAGTGAAGCTTGGGCAGGCGTATCCGGCTATGGCTACACCTTC
-,15,TRBV5-4,TRBJ2-3,-,CASSLSGGGTDTQYF,TGTGCCAGCAGCTTGTCCGGAGGGGGCACAGATACGCAGTATTTT
TRBD1,13,TRBV7-9,TRBJ1-4,-,CASTGTANEKLFF,TGTGCCAGCACCGGGACAGCTAATGAAAAACTGTTTTTT
TRBD1,13,TRBV7-2,TRBJ1-1,once,CASSRRQGTGAFF,TGTGCCAGCAGCCGCCGACAGGGGACGGGAGCTTTCTTT
-,13,TRBV30,TRBJ2-7,once,CAWTGRDSYEQYF,TGTGCCTGGACTGGCCGGGACTCCTACGAGCAGTACTTC
TRBD1,15,TRBV11-3,TRBJ2-1,once,CASSLGTGSANEQFF,TGTGCCAGCAGCTTAGGGACAGGGTCCGCCAATGAGCAGTTCTTC
-,13,TRBV5-1,TRBJ2-7,few,CASSLLASYEQYF,TGCGCCAGCAGCTTGTTGGCAAGCTACGAGCAGTACTTC
-,15,TRBV19,TRBJ1-3,-,CASNHAGLRGNTIYF,TGTGCCAGTAACCACGCGGGCCTTCGAGGAAACACCATATATTTT
-,12,TRBV3-1/TRBV3-2,TRBJ2-7,-,CASSLTGYEQYF,TGTGCCAGCAGCCTTACAGGCTACGAGCAGTACTTC
-,13,TRBV24-1,TRBJ1-5,-,CATSRESNQPQHF,TGTGCCACCAGTCGGGAGAGCAATCAGCCCCAGCATTTT
-,13,TRBV30,TRBJ2-7,-,CAWNLSPSYEQYF,TGTGCCTGGAACCTATCGCCTTCCTACGAGCAGTACTTC
TRBD1,15,TRBV7-2,TRBJ2-3,-,CASSSWTGDTDTQYF,TGTGCCAGCAGCTCCTGGACAGGGGACACAGATACGCAGTATTTT
TRBD2,16,TRBV7-2,TRBJ2-1,-,CASSPQYWDSGNEQFF,TGTGCCAGCAGCCCCCAATATTGGGATAGCGGGAATGAGCAGTTCTTC
TRBD2,17,TRBV11-2,TRBJ2-6,-,CASTPGGGRAGANVLTF,TGTGCCAGCACCCCGGGGGGTGGTAGGGCTGGGGCCAACGTCCTGACTTTC
TRBD1,15,TRBV5-1,TRBJ1-2,-,CASSLAQQGMDGYTF,TGCGCCAGCAGCTTGGCCCAACAGGGGATGGATGGCTACACCTTC
-,13,TRBV6-5,TRBJ1-2,-,CATTRGGFEGYTF,TGTGCCACCACCCGAGGAGGGTTTGAAGGCTACACCTTC
TRBD1,17,TRBV11-2,TRBJ2-7,-,CASSLEVGDRVTYEQYF,TGTGCCAGCAGCTTAGAGGTAGGGGACAGGGTGACCTACGAGCAGTACTTC
-,16,TRBV4-1,TRBJ2-3,-,CASSQRLGQGTDTQYF,TGCGCCAGCAGCCAAAGGTTGGGGCAAGGCACAGATACGCAGTATTTT